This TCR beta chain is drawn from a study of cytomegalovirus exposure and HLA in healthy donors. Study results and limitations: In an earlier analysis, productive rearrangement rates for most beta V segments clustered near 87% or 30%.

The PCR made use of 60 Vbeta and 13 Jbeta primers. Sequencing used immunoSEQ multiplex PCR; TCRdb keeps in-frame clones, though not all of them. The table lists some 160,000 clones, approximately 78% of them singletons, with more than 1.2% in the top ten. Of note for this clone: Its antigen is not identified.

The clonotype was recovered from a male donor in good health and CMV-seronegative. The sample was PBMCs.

CDR3: CATSRDLQRSHEQYF. The CDR3 nucleotides read TGTGCCACCAGCAGAGACCTCCAGCGGAGCCACGAGCAGTACTTC. V is TRBV15 and J is TRBJ2-7; TRBD2 might be the D (5 bases). V was cut by 0 bases and J by 5 bases, with 14 bases left in between. Germline V gene lookup returns CDR1 LNHNV and CDR2 YYDKDF (reference sequence). CDR3 length: 15 amino acids. The complete variable domain, with remaining parts taken from reference TRBV15 and TRBJ2-7, reads DAMVIQNPRYQVTQFGKPVTLSCSQTLNHNVMYWYQQKSSQAPKLLFHYYDKDFNNEADTPDNFQSRRPNTSFCFLDIRSPGLGDTAMYLCATSRDLQRSHEQYFGPGTRLTVT.